A selection of T cell receptor beta chains follows, all from one sample in a study of blood T cell repertoires in COVID-19. Sequencing used immunoSEQ multiplex PCR; TCRdb keeps in-frame clones, though not all of them. Among just under 85,000 clones listed, more than 70% were seen once. Sequenced input: peripheral blood. The receptors stem from a woman in her sixties with acute or convalescent COVID-19. The conserved cysteine and the conserved F or W are not part of the CDR3 here.

V gene,CDR3 protein
TRBV6-5,ASSYSTGRGYT
TRBV20-1,SASLEYDNQPQH
TRBV19,ASSSRDGSSYEQY
TRBV28,ASSFLTGVIQY
TRBV27,ASNHRGVVNTEAF
TRBV7-8,ASSPPTSRGVSYNEQF
TRBV5-4,ASSKGGDSGNTIY
TRBV19,ASSSSPGANEKLF
TRBV24-1,ATSDPPGDLQPQH
TRBV3-1/TRBV3-2,ASSPSRGNTIY
TRBV23-1,ASSPGRVREKLF
TRBV18,ASSPPGAAGELF
TRBV7-9,ASSPRDRGNYGYT
TRBV11-3,ASSVEGLAGVGSKNIQY
TRBV6-2/TRBV6-3,ASSSSGIAGFQETQY
TRBV29-1,SVVRDRGYGYT
TRBV6-5,ASRNGGVSNQPQH
TRBV11-2,ASSRDRSLYGYT
TRBV5-5,ASRPGQGANTGELF
TRBV9,ARHRIPGQGILPGEKLF
TRBV4-2,ASSQVRDTSYEQY
TRBV5-1,ASSPGIPPNTIY
TRBV6-2/TRBV6-3,ASSLPGISGYT